These 8 T cell receptor beta chains originate from one sample sequenced in a study of CD8 T cells in Susac syndrome. The authors reverse transcribed about 0.5 to 1 ug RNA with random hexamers. From the immunoSEQ multiplex PCR reads, TCRdb called clonotypes with MiXCR, one entry per CDR3 protein. The sample yields more than 100,000 distinct CDR3 sequences, about 95% seen once. What was sequenced was CD4+ T cells from PBMCs. The receptor set was obtained from a human donor in good health.

This chain uses TRBV30 with TRBJ1-2; TRBD1 is a possible D gene (6 bases). CDR1 GTSNPN and CDR2 SVGIG come from the germline V gene (reference sequence). V was trimmed by 3 bases and J by 2 bases, leaving 10 bases between them. The CDR3 consists of 13 residues. CDR3 in amino acids: CAWRGQNNYGYTF. DNA of the CDR3: TGTGCCTGGAGAGGACAGAACAACTATGGCTACACCTTC.

The chain carries TRBV23-1 and TRBJ2-7, with 7 bases identical to TRBD1. TRBV23-1 is filed as an ORF, its function uncertain. CDR3 length: 15 residues. The V gene end was trimmed by 3 bases and the J gene end by 2 bases; junction bases not matched to a gene: 7. As DNA, the CDR3 is TGCGCCAGCAGTCACCCGACCGACAGGGCCTACGAGCAGTACTTC. Its protein is CASSHPTDRAYEQYF.

This clonotype was counted once. CDR3 in DNA: TGCGCCAGCAGCATCGCGGGAGTTCCCACTGAAGCTTTCTTT. Residues: CASSIAGVPTEAFF. This sequence joins TRBV5-1 and TRBJ1-1; no clear D gene. Trimming pared 4 bases from V and 4 bases from J, leaving 14 bases between. The CDR3 covers 14 residues. The V gene's germline CDR1 is SGHRS and CDR2 YFSETQ.

The V call is TRBV5-1, the J call TRBJ2-7, with TRBD1 as a possible D gene (6 bases). The CDR3 runs 16 residues. Trimming removed 4 bases at V and 4 bases at J, with 21 bases between. CDR1 SGHRS and CDR2 YFSETQ come from the germline V gene. The CDR3 reads CASSLRMGAPGYEQYF. CDR3 DNA: TGCGCCAGCAGCCTCCGGATGGGGGCGCCTGGATACGAGCAGTACTTC.

The CDR3 DNA follows: TGTGCCAGCAGCCAAGATAGTGGGAATACGCAGTATTTT. This codes for CASSQDSGNTQYF. V gene TRBV3-1 combines with J gene TRBJ2-3; no clear D gene. The germline V and J ends were trimmed by 0 bases and 7 bases, with 8 bases remaining between them. The CDR3 contains 13 residues. Germline CDR1 is LGHDT and CDR2 is YNNKEL (reference sequence).

The CDR3 spells CASSRGGFASYNEQFF. In DNA, the CDR3 is TGTGCCAGCAGTCGAGGGGGATTCGCGTCCTACAATGAGCAGTTCTTC. The chain has TRBV28 and TRBJ2-1, with D perhaps TRBD1 (6 bases). The CDR3 is 16 residues long. V lost 5 bases and J lost 1, with 15 bases in between. CDR1 and CDR2 from the germline V gene are MDHEN and SYDVKM.

The rearrangement links TRBV29-1 to TRBJ2-6; tentative D call: TRBD2 (6 bases). Trimming took off 7 bases at V and 0 bases at J, with 10 bases between the two ends. CDR1 SQVTM and CDR2 ANQGSEA come from the germline V gene. The CDR3 sequence is 14 residues long. The CDR3, as DNA: TGCAGCGGTGGGGACTCCTCTGGGGCCAACGTCCTGACTTTC. This codes for CSGGDSSGANVLTF.

V gene TRBV6-6 combines with J gene TRBJ2-7; unclear D gene. Germline lookup yields CDR1 MNHNY and CDR2 SVGAGI (reference sequence). There are 11 residues in the CDR3. The V and J ends lost 4 bases and 5 bases respectively, with 6 bases between them. CDR3 nucleotides: TGTGCCAGCAGTTCTCTGAACGAGCAGTACTTC. Its protein is CASSSLNEQYF.